This TCR beta chain was sequenced for a study of cytomegalovirus exposure and HLA in healthy donors. Regarding the study as a whole: Most TCR beta V segments were productive about 90% or about 30% of the time in an earlier analysis. Despite most TCR sequences being rare, some public TCRs occurred in many donors. HLA restriction was apparent for most CMV-associated TCR beta chains in a later analysis.

60 Vbeta and 13 Jbeta primers were used in PCR. Generated by immunoSEQ multiplex PCR, the TCRdb table keeps only in-frame clones and is missing some. The sample has more than 110,000 clones; about 75% are singletons. As for this clone: Its matching antigen is unknown.

As for the donors, each was a healthy bone marrow donor. From germline, CDR1 is SGDLS and CDR2 YYNGEE. V was clipped by 4 bases and J by 1 base, with 11 bases between them. The CDR3 length is 14 residues. The sample was PBMCs. This receptor was identified in a young woman in good health and CMV-seronegative. The chain combines TRBV9 with TRBJ2-5, with D possibly TRBD1 on 5 matching bases. The CDR3 loop is CASSQGRIQETQYF. The CDR3 region has the DNA TGTGCCAGCAGCCAGGGCCGCATCCAAGAGACCCAGTACTTC.